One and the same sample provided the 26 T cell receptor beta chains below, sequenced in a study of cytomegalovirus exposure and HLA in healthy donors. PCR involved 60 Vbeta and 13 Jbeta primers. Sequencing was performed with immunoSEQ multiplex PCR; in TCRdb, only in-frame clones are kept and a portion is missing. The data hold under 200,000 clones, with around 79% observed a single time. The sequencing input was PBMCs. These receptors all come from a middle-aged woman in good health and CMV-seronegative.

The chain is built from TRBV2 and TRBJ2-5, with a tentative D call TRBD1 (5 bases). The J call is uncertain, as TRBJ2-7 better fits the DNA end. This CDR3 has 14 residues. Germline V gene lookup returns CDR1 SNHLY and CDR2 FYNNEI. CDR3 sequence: CASGPGKKIYEQYF. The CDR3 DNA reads TGTGCCAGCGGGCCAGGGAAGAAAATCTACGAGCAGTACTTC.

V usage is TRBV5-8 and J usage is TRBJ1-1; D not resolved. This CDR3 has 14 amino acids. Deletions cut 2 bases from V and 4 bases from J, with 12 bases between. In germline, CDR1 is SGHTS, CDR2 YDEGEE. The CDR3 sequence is CASSFDLTGTEAFF. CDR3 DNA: TGTGCCAGCAGCTTTGATTTGACGGGCACTGAAGCTTTCTTT.

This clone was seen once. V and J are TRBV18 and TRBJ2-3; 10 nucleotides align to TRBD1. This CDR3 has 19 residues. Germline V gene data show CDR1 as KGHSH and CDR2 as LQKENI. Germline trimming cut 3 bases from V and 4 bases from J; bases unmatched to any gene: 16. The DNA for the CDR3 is TGTGCCAGCTCACCCCTACCCCGGGACAGGGGAATGGGGGCAGATACGCAGTATTTT. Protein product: CASSPLPRDRGMGADTQYF.

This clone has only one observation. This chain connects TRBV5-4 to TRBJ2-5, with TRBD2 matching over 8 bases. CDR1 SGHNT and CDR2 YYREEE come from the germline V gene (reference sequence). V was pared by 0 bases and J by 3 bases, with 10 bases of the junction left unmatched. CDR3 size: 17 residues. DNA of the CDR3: TGTGCCAGCAGCTTGGAGGGGCTAGCGGGCCGGAAAGAGACCCAGTACTTC. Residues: CASSLEGLAGRKETQYF.

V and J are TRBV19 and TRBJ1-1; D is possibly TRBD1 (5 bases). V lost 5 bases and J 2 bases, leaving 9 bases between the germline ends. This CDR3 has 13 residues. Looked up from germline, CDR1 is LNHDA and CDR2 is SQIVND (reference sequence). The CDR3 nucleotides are TGTGCCAGTAGTTTGACAGTAAACACTGAAGCTTTCTTT. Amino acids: CASSLTVNTEAFF. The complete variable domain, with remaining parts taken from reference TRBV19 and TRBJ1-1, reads DGGITQSPKYLFRKEGQNVTLSCEQNLNHDAMYWYRQDPGQGLRLIYYSQIVNDFQKGDIAEGYSVSREKKESFPLTVTSAQKNPTAFYLCASSLTVNTEAFFGQGTRLTVV.

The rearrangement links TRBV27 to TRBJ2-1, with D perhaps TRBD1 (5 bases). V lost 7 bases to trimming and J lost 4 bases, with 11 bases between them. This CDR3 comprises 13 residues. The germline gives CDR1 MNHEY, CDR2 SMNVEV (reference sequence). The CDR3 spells CASKGYLYNEQFF. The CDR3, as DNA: TGTGCCAGCAAGGGGTACCTTTACAATGAGCAGTTCTTC.

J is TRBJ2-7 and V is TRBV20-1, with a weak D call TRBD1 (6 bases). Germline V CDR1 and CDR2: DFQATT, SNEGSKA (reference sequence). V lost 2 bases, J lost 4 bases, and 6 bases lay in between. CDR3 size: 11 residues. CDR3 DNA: TGCAGTGCTAGACAGGGGTACGAGCAGTACTTC. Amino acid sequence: CSARQGYEQYF.

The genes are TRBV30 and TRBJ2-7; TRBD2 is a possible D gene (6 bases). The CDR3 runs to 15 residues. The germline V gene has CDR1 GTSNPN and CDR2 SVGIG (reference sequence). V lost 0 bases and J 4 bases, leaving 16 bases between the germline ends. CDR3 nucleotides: TGTGCCTGGAGTGTAAGAGCAGGGAGGTCGTACGAGCAGTACTTC. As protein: CAWSVRAGRSYEQYF.

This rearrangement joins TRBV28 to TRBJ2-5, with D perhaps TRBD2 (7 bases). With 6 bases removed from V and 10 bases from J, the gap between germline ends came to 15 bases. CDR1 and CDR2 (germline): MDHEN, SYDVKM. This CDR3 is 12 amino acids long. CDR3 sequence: CASRIQGGGQYF. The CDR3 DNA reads TGTGCCAGCAGAATCCAGGGAGGGGGCCAGTACTTC.

For the CDR3, the DNA is TGTGCCAGCAGCGTAGTCGGACAGGGTGGCGAGCAGTACTTC. Protein sequence: CASSVVGQGGEQYF. This chain links TRBV9 with TRBJ2-7; 8 bases agree with TRBD1. The CDR3 is 14 residues long. In germline, CDR1 is SGDLS, CDR2 YYNGEE. V lost 0 bases to trimming and J lost 6 bases; unmatched junction nucleotides: 5.

The CDR3 DNA reads as TGTGCCAGCAGTTTAGACAGGGGTCAGCCCCAGCATTTT. Its translation: CASSLDRGQPQHF. V gene TRBV6-5 combines with J gene TRBJ1-5; 8 nucleotides match TRBD1. Losses at the gene ends were 4 bases for V and 6 bases for J; bases not matched to a gene: 2. CDR3 size: 13 residues. Germline V gives CDR1 MNHEY, CDR2 SVGAGI.

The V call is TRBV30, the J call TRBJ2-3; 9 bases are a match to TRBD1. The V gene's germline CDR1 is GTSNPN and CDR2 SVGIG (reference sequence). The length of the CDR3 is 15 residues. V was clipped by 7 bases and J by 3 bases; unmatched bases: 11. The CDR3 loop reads CALTPDRGRTDTQYF. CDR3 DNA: TGTGCCTTAACTCCCGACAGGGGGAGGACAGATACGCAGTATTTT.

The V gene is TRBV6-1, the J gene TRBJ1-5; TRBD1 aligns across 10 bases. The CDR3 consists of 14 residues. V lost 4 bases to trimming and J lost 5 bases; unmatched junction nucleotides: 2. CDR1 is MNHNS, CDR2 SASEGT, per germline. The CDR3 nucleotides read TGTGCCAGCAGTGGGACAGGGGGATATCAGCCCCAGCATTTT. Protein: CASSGTGGYQPQHF.

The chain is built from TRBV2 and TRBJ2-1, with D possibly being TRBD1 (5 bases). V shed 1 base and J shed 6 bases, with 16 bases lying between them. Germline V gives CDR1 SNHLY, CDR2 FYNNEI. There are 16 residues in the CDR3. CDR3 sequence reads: CASSEGETAKFNEQFF. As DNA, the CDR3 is TGTGCCAGCAGTGAAGGCGAGACAGCCAAATTCAATGAGCAGTTCTTC.

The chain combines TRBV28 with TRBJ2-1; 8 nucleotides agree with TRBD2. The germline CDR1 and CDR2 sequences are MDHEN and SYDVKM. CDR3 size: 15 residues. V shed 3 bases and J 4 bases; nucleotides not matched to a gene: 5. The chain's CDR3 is CASSFSASGYNEQFF. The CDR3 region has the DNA TGTGCCAGCAGTTTTTCAGCTAGCGGGTACAATGAGCAGTTCTTC.

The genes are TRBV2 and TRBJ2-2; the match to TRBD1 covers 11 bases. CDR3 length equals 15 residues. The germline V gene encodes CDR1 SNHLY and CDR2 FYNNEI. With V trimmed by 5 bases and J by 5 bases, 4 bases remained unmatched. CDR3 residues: CASSQDRGQTGELFF. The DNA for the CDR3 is TGTGCCAGCAGTCAGGACAGGGGGCAAACCGGGGAGCTGTTTTTT. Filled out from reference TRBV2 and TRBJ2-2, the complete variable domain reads EPEVTQTPSHQVTQMGQEVILRCVPISNHLYFYWYRQILGQKVEFLVSFYNNEISEKSEIFDDQFSVERPDGSNFTLKIRSTKLEDSAMYFCASSQDRGQTGELFFGEGSRLTVL.

This chain's CDR3 is CASRVAGATGPQHF. For the CDR3, the DNA is TGTGCCAGCAGGGTGGCAGGGGCCACCGGCCCCCAGCATTTT. The V and J genes are TRBV28 and TRBJ1-5, with D tentatively TRBD1 (6 bases). Trimming removed 6 bases from V and 10 bases from J, with 19 bases in between. The CDR3 has 14 amino acids. Germline V gene sequence: CDR1 MDHEN, CDR2 SYDVKM. Full variable domain (rest looked up from reference TRBV28 and TRBJ1-5): DVKVTQSSRYLVKRTGEKVFLECVQDMDHENMFWYRQDPGLGLRLIYFSYDVKMKEKGDIPEGYSVSREKKERFSLILESASTNQTSMYLCASRVAGATGPQHFGDGTRLSIL.

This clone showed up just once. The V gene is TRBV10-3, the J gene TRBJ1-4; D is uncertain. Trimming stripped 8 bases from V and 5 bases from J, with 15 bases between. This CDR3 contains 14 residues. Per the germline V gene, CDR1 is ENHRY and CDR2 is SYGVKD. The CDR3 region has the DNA TGTGCCATCCGCGAAGACACTTTAAATGAAAAACTGTTTTTT. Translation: CAIREDTLNEKLFF.

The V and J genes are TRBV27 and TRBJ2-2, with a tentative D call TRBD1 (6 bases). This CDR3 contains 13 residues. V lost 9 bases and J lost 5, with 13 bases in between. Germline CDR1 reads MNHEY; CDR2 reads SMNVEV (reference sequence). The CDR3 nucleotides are TGTGCCAGTCGGAGAGGGGGAACCGGGGAGCTGTTTTTT. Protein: CASRRGGTGELFF.

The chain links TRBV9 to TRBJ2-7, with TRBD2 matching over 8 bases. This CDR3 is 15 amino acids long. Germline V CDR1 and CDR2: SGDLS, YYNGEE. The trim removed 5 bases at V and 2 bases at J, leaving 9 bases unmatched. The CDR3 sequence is CASSFGGDITYEQYF. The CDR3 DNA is TGTGCCAGCAGTTTCGGGGGGGATATCACCTACGAGCAGTACTTC.

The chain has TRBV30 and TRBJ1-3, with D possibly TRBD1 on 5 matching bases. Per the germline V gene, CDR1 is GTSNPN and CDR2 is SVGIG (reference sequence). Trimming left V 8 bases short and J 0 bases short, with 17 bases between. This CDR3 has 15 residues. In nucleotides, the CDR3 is TGTGCCGGGCACCGGGACTTAAGCTCTGGAAACACCATATATTTT. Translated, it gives CAGHRDLSSGNTIYF.

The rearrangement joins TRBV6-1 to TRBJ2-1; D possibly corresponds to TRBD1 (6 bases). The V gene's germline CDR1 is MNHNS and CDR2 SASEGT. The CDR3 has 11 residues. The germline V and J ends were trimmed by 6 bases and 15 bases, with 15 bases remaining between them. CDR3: CASSKSDSPFF. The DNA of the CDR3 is TGTGCCAGCAGCAAATCGGACAGCCCGTTCTTC.

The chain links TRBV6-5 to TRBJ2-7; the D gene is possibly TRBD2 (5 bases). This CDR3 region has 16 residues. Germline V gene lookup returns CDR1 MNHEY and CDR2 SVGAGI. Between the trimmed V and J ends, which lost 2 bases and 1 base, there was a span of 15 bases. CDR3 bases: TGTGCCAGCAGTTACGGACTTTCATCCGGATCCTACGAGCAGTACTTC. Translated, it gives CASSYGLSSGSYEQYF.

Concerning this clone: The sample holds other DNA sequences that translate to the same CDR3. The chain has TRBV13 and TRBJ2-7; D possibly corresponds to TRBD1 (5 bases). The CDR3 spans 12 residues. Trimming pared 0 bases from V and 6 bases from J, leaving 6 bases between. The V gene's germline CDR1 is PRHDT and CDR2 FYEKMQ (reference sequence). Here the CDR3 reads CASSLGRGEQYF. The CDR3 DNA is TGTGCCAGCAGCTTAGGAAGGGGCGAGCAGTACTTC.

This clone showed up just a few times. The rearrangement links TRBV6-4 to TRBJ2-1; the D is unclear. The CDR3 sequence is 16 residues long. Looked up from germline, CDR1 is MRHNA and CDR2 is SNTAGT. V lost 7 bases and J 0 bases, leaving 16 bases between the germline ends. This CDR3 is CASTSTPGSSYNEQFF. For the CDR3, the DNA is TGTGCCAGCACCTCCACCCCGGGTAGCTCCTACAATGAGCAGTTCTTC.

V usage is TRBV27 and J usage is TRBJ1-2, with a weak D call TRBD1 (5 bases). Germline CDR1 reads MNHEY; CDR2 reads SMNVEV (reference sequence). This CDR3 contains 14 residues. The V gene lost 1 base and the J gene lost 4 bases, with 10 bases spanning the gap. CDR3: CASSLLAGPYGYTF. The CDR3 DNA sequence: TGTGCCAGCAGTTTATTAGCGGGGCCCTATGGCTACACCTTC.